A selection of T cell receptor beta chains follows, all from one sample in a study of blood T cell repertoires in COVID-19. Profiling relied on immunoSEQ multiplex PCR, and the TCRdb table lists in-frame clones only, not all of them. The table has 150,000 or so clones, around four fifths seen once; the top ten hold 5.2%. The sequencing sample was made of PBMCs or T cells enriched from blood (not recorded which). The origin of the receptors is a man between 65 and 85 years old who had been exposed to COVID-19. Both conserved end residues are part of each CDR3. A D gene is named only where the DNA matches it firmly. Clone size is stated in some rows and not others, as once, few, many or a class when expanded.

j_gene	v_gene	len	abundance	d_gene	CDR3nt	CDR3aa
TRBJ1-5	TRBV7-2	16	few	TRBD1	TGTGCCAGCAGCTTACAGGGGGGTAGTGCAAATCAGCCCCAGCATTTT	CASSLQGGSANQPQHF
TRBJ1-1	TRBV6-6	15	.	TRBD1	TGTGCCAGCAGTTACTCCGCGACAGGGGCCACTGAAGCTTTCTTT	CASSYSATGATEAFF
TRBJ2-7	TRBV5-1	15	.	TRBD1	TGCGCCAGCAGCTTGAATGTTGGACAGGGTGCCGAGCAGTACTTC	CASSLNVGQGAEQYF
TRBJ2-5	TRBV10-3	15	.	TRBD1	TGTGCCATCAGCCACGGGACAGGGGTCCAAGAGACCCAGTACTTC	CAISHGTGVQETQYF
TRBJ1-5	TRBV5-1	15	.	.	TGCGCCAGCAGCTTGGAAGGGGTCAACAATCAGCCCCAGCATTTT	CASSLEGVNNQPQHF
TRBJ2-7	TRBV15	16	.	TRBD1	TGTGCCACCAGCAAATCACAGGGGCCAAGAACCTACGAGCAGTACTTC	CATSKSQGPRTYEQYF
TRBJ1-5	TRBV19	13	.	.	TGTGCCAGTAGTCCCGACTGGGGCCAGCCCCAGCATTTT	CASSPDWGQPQHF
TRBJ2-7	TRBV28	14	.	.	TGTGCCAGCAGTTATGACAGGACCCCATACGAGCAGTACTTC	CASSYDRTPYEQYF
TRBJ1-2	TRBV28	12	.	.	TGTGCCAGCACCCAGGGAGGAGAGGGCTACACCTTC	CASTQGGEGYTF
TRBJ1-1	TRBV5-1	12	.	.	TGCGCCAGCAGCCCGCGGGGCACTGAAGCTTTCTTT	CASSPRGTEAFF
TRBJ1-1	TRBV3-1/TRBV3-2	14	few	.	TGTGCCAGCAGCCATACCGGGTCCCTGGCTGAAGCTTTCTTT	CASSHTGSLAEAFF
TRBJ1-5	TRBV30	11	.	TRBD1	TGTGCCTGGAGAAAACAGGGGGCCCAGCATTTT	CAWRKQGAQHF
TRBJ1-5	TRBV2	15	.	.	TGTGCCAGCAGTGACGAAAGGGGAGGAAATCAGCCCCAGCATTTT	CASSDERGGNQPQHF
TRBJ2-5	TRBV19	14	.	TRBD1	TGTGCCAGTAGTCCTGCAGGGGGTTGGGAGACCCAGTACTTC	CASSPAGGWETQYF
TRBJ2-3	TRBV7-2	17	.	TRBD2	TGTGCCAGCAGCCCCCGGACTAGCGGGCTTCGCACAGATACGCAGTATTTT	CASSPRTSGLRTDTQYF
TRBJ2-1	TRBV28	17	once	TRBD2	TGTGCCAGCAGTAATACCAGACTAGCGGGATTCTACAATGAGCAGTTCTTC	CASSNTRLAGFYNEQFF
TRBJ1-5	TRBV6-1	14	.	.	TGTGCCAGCAGGGAAGGGCACGGCAATCAGCCCCAGCATTTT	CASREGHGNQPQHF
TRBJ2-3	TRBV2	15	.	TRBD2	TGTGCCAGCAGTACACCGGGACTAGGAAGGGGTACGCAGTATTTT	CASSTPGLGRGTQYF
TRBJ2-3	TRBV10-3	16	.	TRBD2	TGTGCCATCAGTTACTCTAGCGGGGGGAGCACAGATACGCAGTATTTT	CAISYSSGGSTDTQYF
TRBJ2-2	TRBV2	16	few	.	TGTGCCAGCAGTGAAGAAGGGAGCGGGAACACCGGGGAGCTGTTTTTT	CASSEEGSGNTGELFF
TRBJ2-3	TRBV7-2	16	.	TRBD2	TGTGCCAGCAGCTTAGGATATTCGGGAGGTCAGGATACGCAGTATTTT	CASSLGYSGGQDTQYF
TRBJ1-3	TRBV18	14	.	.	TGTGCCAGCTCCGATGGAGGTTCTGGAAACACCATATATTTT	CASSDGGSGNTIYF
TRBJ2-6	TRBV5-1	14	.	.	TGCGCCAGCAGCGACAGCTCTGGGGCCAACGTCCTGACTTTC	CASSDSSGANVLTF
TRBJ1-3	TRBV18	15	.	TRBD1	TGTGCCAGCTCACCGGACAGGACCTCTGGAAACACCATATATTTT	CASSPDRTSGNTIYF
TRBJ1-5	TRBV6-5	14	.	TRBD1	TGTGCCAGCAGGGAGACAGGGATCAACCAGCCCCAGCATTTT	CASRETGINQPQHF
TRBJ2-3	TRBV11-2	12	once	.	TGTGCCAGCAGCTTTAGCTCAGATACGCAGTATTTT	CASSFSSDTQYF
TRBJ1-2	TRBV6-5	15	.	.	TGTGCCAGCAGTTACAACAGCTACTTTAACTATGGCTACACCTTC	CASSYNSYFNYGYTF
TRBJ2-5	TRBV4-1	15	.	.	TGCGCCAGCAGCCAAGAACGGGGTACCCAAGAGACCCAGTACTTC	CASSQERGTQETQYF
TRBJ1-6	TRBV5-1	15	.	TRBD1	TGCGCCAGCAGCTTAGAGGGGGCGGATCTATCACCCCTCCACTTT	CASSLEGADLSPLHF
TRBJ2-1	TRBV1	16	.	.	TGCACCAGCACAATTCTAGCGTATACTATTAACAATGAGCAGTTCTTC	CTSTILAYTINNEQFF
TRBJ2-2	TRBV6-5	14	once	TRBD2	TGTGCCAGCAGATCTAGCGGGACTACCGGGGAGCTGTTTTTT	CASRSSGTTGELFF
TRBJ2-7	TRBV7-2	14	.	TRBD1	TGTGCCAGCAGCTTCGACAGGGGGCAATACGAGCAGTACTTC	CASSFDRGQYEQYF
TRBJ1-5	TRBV9	14	.	.	TGTGCCAGCAGCGTCGGGCAGCGGAATCAGCCCCAGCATTTT	CASSVGQRNQPQHF
TRBJ2-2	TRBV6-2/TRBV6-3	17	.	.	TGTGCCAGCAGTTACCTTTCCCCCCGGGTAGACACCGGGGAGCTGTTTTTT	CASSYLSPRVDTGELFF
TRBJ1-3	TRBV6-5	13	.	.	TGTGCCAGCAGTTACTCCCATTCAAACACCATATATTTT	CASSYSHSNTIYF
TRBJ1-1	TRBV5-8	15	few	.	TGTGCCAGCAGCTTGTCGGGGATAGTTGGCACTGAAGCTTTCTTT	CASSLSGIVGTEAFF
TRBJ2-7	TRBV28	13	.	.	TGTGCCAGCAGGCGGGGGCCCTCCTACGAGCAGTACTTC	CASRRGPSYEQYF
TRBJ2-3	TRBV14	16	few	TRBD1	TGTGCCAGCAGCCGCGGACAGGTGGCCAGCACAGATACGCAGTATTTT	CASSRGQVASTDTQYF
TRBJ2-1	TRBV19	12	.	TRBD1	TGTGCCAGTAGTCGACAGGGCGGTGAGCAGTTCTTC	CASSRQGGEQFF
TRBJ2-7	TRBV6-5	14	.	.	TGTGCCAGCAGTAACCCTACAGTAACCTACGAGCAGTACTTC	CASSNPTVTYEQYF
TRBJ2-3	TRBV9	16	.	TRBD1	TGTGCCAGCAGCACTTCTTGGACAGGGAAGACAGATACGCAGTATTTT	CASSTSWTGKTDTQYF
TRBJ1-3	TRBV15	15	once	TRBD1	TGTGCCACCAGCAGTAATCCGGACAGGGTAAACACCATATATTTT	CATSSNPDRVNTIYF
TRBJ1-5	TRBV30	14	.	TRBD1	TGTGCCTGGAGTGCAGGGGGTCTAAATCAGCCCCAGCATTTT	CAWSAGGLNQPQHF
TRBJ1-1	TRBV4-3	15	.	.	TGCGCCAGCAGCCAAGACCCCGGGGTGCGGACTGAAGCTTTCTTT	CASSQDPGVRTEAFF
TRBJ2-7	TRBV3-1/TRBV3-2	18	.	.	TGTGCCAGCAGCCAAGATATAAGGGGAAGCCTACCCTCCTACGAGCAGTACTTC	CASSQDIRGSLPSYEQYF
TRBJ2-2	TRBV6-5	15	.	TRBD2	TGTGCCAGCATCGAAATAGCGGGAGGAACCGGGGAGCTGTTTTTT	CASIEIAGGTGELFF
TRBJ1-2	TRBV19	14	.	TRBD1	TGTGCCAGTAGGCTGGACAGGGAAAACTATGGCTACACCTTC	CASRLDRENYGYTF
TRBJ2-7	TRBV6-2/TRBV6-3	15	.	TRBD1	TGTGCCAGCAGTTTTGGGGACAGGAGCGTCTACGAGCAGTACTTC	CASSFGDRSVYEQYF
TRBJ1-1	TRBV18	15	.	TRBD1	TGTGCCAGCTCATCCGGGACAGGGACACGAGCTGAAGCTTTCTTT	CASSSGTGTRAEAFF
TRBJ2-2	TRBV6-2/TRBV6-3	15	once	.	TGTGCCAGCAGTTCGTACAGGACGAACACCGGGGAGCTGTTTTTT	CASSSYRTNTGELFF
TRBJ1-2	TRBV19	16	.	.	TGTGCCTCCTCAGACCTCATGGACAGTTTTAACTATGGCTACACCTTC	CASSDLMDSFNYGYTF
TRBJ2-7	TRBV6-6	13	.	TRBD1	TGTGCCAGTACAGGGGCGGACTCCTACGAGCAGTACTTC	CASTGADSYEQYF
TRBJ2-1	TRBV6-2/TRBV6-3	14	.	TRBD1	TGTGCCAGCAGTTACTCCGGACAGGTTCCGGGGCAGTTCTTC	CASSYSGQVPGQFF